This entry describes one T cell receptor beta chain. What it binds is unknown. This entry comes from a study of graft-versus-host responses after intestinal transplantation. Study details: Multivisceral, liver-intestinal, or isolated intestinal grafts went to recipients.

General observations from the study: Where graft-donor T cell macrochimerism was present, patients had high graft-versus-host to host-versus-graft clonal ratios in allografts.

The assay was immunoSEQ multiplex PCR, and TCRdb's table has in-frame clones only and misses some. The data show 90,000 to 150,000 clones, 85% to 95% seen once. V lost 0 bases and J 8 bases, leaving 11 bases between the germline ends. Per the germline V gene, CDR1 is MGHRA and CDR2 is YSYEKL. The CDR3 runs to 15 residues. The sequence was collected from a human donor who received an intestinal transplant. The chain couples TRBV4-1 to TRBJ1-6; D unresolved. The sample here was unstimulated CD4+ T cells sorted from spleen or lymph node cells, taken before intestinal transplant. CDR3 protein: CASSQDSQRDSPLHF. The CDR3 DNA follows: TGCGCCAGCAGCCAAGATAGCCAGAGGGATTCACCCCTCCACTTT.